This T cell receptor (beta chain) was found in a study of blood T cell repertoires in COVID-19. Patients from Seattle were sampled longitudinally, starting during active infection. CDR3 size: 16 residues. CDR1 and CDR2 from the germline V gene are SGHAT and FQNNGV. The V end lost 2 bases, the J end lost 0 bases, and 11 bases lay between the germline ends. The method was immunoSEQ multiplex PCR; TCRdb's version includes in-frame clones alone and lacks a portion of them. The sample has 150,000 to 200,000 clones, more than 85% seen once. The specimen sequenced was peripheral blood. The V gene is TRBV11-2, the J gene TRBJ1-3; D perhaps matches TRBD1 (6 bases). The receptor's source is a woman in her fifties or sixties with COVID-19, enrolled during active disease. CDR3 in amino acids: CASSLLGRGSGNTIYF. In DNA form, the CDR3 reads TGTGCCAGCAGCTTACTAGGCAGGGGCTCTGGAAACACCATATATTTT.